These 4 T cell receptor beta chains share one sample of origin, sequenced in a study of blood T cell repertoires in COVID-19. Here immunoSEQ multiplex PCR was the method, and the copy in TCRdb shows in-frame clones only, minus some. The table records around 84,000 clones, around four fifths of them present only once. The sequencing sample was made of peripheral blood. Receptor source: an elderly man with active or convalescent COVID-19.

The V gene is TRBV18, the J gene TRBJ1-2; TRBD1 matches at 9 bases. CDR1 KGHSH and CDR2 LQKENI come from the germline V gene. CDR3 length: 12 amino acids. V shed 3 bases, J shed 7 bases, and the junction held 0 bases outside the gene matches. The CDR3 DNA reads as TGTGCCAGCTCACCGGACAGGGGTGGCTACACCTTC. Translated, it gives CASSPDRGGYTF.

The V gene is TRBV5-8, the J gene TRBJ2-5; TRBD1 matches 12 bases. The V segment lost 4 bases and the J segment 4 bases; nucleotides outside the gene matches: 11. Per germline, CDR1 SGHTS and CDR2 YDEGEE. The CDR3 has 17 amino acids. The chain's CDR3 is CASSPLGQGALGETQYF. CDR3 coding DNA: TGTGCCAGCAGCCCCCTGGGACAGGGGGCTCTGGGAGAGACCCAGTACTTC.

The rearrangement links TRBV6-2 or TRBV6-3 to TRBJ1-5; 12 bases align to TRBD1. Germline V gene data show CDR1 as MNHEY and CDR2 as SVGEGT. CDR3 size: 16 residues. The ends lost 5 bases at V and 6 bases at J; junction bases unmatched: 8. CDR3 sequence: CASSPSGQGARQPQHF. CDR3 bases: TGTGCCAGCAGTCCATCGGGACAGGGGGCTCGTCAGCCCCAGCATTTT.

This chain links TRBV11-2 with TRBJ2-1; D might be TRBD2 (5 bases). Germline CDR1 reads SGHAT; CDR2 reads FQNNGV. Trimming shortened V by 5 bases and J by 0 bases, and 14 bases separated the two germline ends. The CDR3 loop spans 16 amino acids. The CDR3: CASSDNRGSSYNEQFF. CDR3 nucleotides: TGTGCCAGCAGCGATAATAGAGGGAGCTCCTACAATGAGCAGTTCTTC. The variable domain in full, completed from reference TRBV11-2 and TRBJ2-1, reads EAGVAQSPRYKIIEKRQSVAFWCNPISGHATLYWYQQILGQGPKLLIQFQNNGVVDDSQLPKDRFSAERLKGVDSTLKIQPAKLEDSAVYLCASSDNRGSSYNEQFFGPGTRLTVL.